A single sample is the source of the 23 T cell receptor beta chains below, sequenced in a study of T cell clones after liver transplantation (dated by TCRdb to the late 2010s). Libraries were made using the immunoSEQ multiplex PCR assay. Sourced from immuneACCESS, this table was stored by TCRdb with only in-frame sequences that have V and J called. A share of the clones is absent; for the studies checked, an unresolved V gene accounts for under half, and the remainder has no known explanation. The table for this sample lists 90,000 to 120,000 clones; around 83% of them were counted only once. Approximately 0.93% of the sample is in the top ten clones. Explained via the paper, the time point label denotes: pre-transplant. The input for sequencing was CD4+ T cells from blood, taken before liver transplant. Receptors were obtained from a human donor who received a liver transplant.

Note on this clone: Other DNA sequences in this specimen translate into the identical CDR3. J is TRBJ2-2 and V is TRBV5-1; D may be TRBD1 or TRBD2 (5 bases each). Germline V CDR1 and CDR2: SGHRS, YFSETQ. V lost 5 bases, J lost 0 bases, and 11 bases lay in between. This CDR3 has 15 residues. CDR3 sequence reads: CASREGTANTGELFF. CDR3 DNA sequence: TGCGCCAGCAGAGAGGGGACGGCGAACACCGGGGAGCTGTTTTTT.

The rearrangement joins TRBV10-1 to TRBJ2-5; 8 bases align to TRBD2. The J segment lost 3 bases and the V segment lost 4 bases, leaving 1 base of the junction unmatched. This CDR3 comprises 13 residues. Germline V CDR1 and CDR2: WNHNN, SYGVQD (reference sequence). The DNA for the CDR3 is TGCGCCAGCAGTGTGGGACTAGAAGAGACCCAGTACTTC. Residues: CASSVGLEETQYF.

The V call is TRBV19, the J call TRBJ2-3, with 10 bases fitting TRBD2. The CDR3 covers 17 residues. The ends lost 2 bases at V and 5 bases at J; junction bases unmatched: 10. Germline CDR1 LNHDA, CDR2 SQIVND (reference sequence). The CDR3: CASSISPLAGVGDTQYF. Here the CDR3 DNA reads TGTGCCAGTAGTATATCACCGCTAGCGGGGGTTGGAGATACGCAGTATTTT.

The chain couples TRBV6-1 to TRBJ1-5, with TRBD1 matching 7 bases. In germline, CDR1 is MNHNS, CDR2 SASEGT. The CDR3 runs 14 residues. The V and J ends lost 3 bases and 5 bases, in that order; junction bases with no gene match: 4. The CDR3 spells CASSDGQAYQPQHF. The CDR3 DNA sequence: TGTGCCAGCAGTGACGGACAGGCGTATCAGCCCCAGCATTTT.

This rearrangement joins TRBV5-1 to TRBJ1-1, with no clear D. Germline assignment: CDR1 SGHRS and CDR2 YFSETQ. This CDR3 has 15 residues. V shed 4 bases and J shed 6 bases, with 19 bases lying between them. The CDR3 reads CASSGISTDLSEAFF. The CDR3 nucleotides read TGCGCCAGCAGCGGGATTTCGACGGATCTGTCTGAAGCTTTCTTT.

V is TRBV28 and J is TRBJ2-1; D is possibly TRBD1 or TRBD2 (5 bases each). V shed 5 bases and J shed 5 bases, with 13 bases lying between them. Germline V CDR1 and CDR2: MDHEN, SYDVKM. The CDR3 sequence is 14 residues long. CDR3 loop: CASSPGASNNEQFF. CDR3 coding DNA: TGTGCCAGCAGTCCCGGGGCGTCTAACAATGAGCAGTTCTTC.

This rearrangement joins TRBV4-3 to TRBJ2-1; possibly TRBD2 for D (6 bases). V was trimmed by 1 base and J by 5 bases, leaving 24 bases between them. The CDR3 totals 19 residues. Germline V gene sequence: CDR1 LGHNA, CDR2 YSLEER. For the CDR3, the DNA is TGCGCCAGCAGCCAAGTTCTCCCCCGGGATTACGGGGGAGACAATGAGCAGTTCTTC. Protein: CASSQVLPRDYGGDNEQFF.

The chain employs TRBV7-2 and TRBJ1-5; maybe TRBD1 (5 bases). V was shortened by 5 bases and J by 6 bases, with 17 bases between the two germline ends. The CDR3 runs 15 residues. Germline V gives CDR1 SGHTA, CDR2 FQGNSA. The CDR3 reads CASSLRQTGGQPQHF. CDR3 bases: TGTGCCAGCAGCCTTCGGCAAACCGGGGGTCAGCCCCAGCATTTT.

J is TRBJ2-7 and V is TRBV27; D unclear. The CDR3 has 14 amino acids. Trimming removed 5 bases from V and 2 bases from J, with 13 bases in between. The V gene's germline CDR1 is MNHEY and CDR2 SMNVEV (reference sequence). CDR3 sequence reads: CASSPRPGTYEQYF. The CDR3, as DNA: TGTGCCAGCAGTCCCCGGCCGGGTACCTACGAGCAGTACTTC.

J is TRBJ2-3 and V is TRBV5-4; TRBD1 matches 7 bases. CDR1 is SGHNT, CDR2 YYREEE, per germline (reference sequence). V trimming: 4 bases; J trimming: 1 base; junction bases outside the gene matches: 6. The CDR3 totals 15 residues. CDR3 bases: TGTGCCAGCAGCCGAACCGGGACAGGCACAGATACGCAGTATTTT. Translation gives CASSRTGTGTDTQYF. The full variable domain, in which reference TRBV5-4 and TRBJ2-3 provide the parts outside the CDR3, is ETGVTQSPTHLIKTRGQQVTLRCSSQSGHNTVSWYQQALGQGPQFIFQYYREEENGRGNFPPRFSGLQFPNYSSELNVNALELDDSALYLCASSRTGTGTDTQYFGPGTRLTVL.

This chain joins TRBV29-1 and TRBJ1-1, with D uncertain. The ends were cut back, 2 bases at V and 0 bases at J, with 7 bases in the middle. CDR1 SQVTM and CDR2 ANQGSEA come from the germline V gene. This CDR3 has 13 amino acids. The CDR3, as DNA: TGCAGCGTTGAACCACAGATGAACACTGAAGCTTTCTTT. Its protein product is CSVEPQMNTEAFF.

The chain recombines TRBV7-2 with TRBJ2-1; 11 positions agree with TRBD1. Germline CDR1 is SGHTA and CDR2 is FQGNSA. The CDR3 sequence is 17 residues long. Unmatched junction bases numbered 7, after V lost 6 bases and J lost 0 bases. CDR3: CASRRTGGLSSYNEQFF. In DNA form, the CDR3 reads TGTGCCAGCAGAAGGACAGGGGGCCTGAGCTCCTACAATGAGCAGTTCTTC.

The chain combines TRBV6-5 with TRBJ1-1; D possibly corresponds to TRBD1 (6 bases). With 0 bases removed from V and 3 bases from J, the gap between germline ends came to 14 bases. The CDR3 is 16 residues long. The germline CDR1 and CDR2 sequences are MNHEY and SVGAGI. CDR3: CASSYSSHGGHTEAFF. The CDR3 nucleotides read TGTGCCAGCAGTTACTCGTCCCATGGGGGGCACACTGAAGCTTTCTTT.

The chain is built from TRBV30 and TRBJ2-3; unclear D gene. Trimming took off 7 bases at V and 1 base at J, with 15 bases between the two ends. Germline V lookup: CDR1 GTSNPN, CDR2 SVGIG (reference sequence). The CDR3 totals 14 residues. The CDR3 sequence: CAFVRTLRTDTQYF. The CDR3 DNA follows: TGTGCCTTCGTGCGGACCCTCCGCACAGATACGCAGTATTTT.

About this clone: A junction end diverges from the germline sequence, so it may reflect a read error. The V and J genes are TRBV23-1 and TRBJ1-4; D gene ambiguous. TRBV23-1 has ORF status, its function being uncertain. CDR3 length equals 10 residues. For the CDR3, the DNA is TGCGCCAGCAGTCACCTCCGCGTTTACTTT. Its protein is CASSHLRVYF.

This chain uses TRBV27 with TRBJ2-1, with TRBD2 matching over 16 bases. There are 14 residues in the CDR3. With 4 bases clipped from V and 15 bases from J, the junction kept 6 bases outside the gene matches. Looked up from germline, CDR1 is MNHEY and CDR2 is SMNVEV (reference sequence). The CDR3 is CASSSGTSGRVLFF. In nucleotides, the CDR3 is TGTGCCAGCAGTTCCGGGACTAGCGGGAGGGTTCTGTTCTTC.

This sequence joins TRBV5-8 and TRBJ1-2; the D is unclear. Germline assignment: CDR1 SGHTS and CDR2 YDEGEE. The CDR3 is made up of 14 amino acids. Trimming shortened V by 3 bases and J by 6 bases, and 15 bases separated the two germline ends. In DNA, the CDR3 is TGTGCCAGCAGCTCAACTATCCGCCGCGATGGCTACACCTTC. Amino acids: CASSSTIRRDGYTF.

This chain's CDR3 is CASVTGGAGYGYTF. The CDR3 DNA reads TGTGCCAGCGTCACAGGGGGCGCAGGATATGGCTACACCTTC. The rearrangement joins TRBV28 to TRBJ1-2; 9 bases align to TRBD1. Trimming removed 8 bases from V and 5 bases from J; junction bases left unmatched: 9. The germline V gene encodes CDR1 MDHEN and CDR2 SYDVKM. This CDR3 region has 14 residues.

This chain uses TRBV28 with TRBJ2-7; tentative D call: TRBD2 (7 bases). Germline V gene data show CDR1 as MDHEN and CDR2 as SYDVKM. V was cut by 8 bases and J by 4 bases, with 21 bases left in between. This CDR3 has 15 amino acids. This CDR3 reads CASRGGGREAYEQYF. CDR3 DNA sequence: TGTGCCAGCCGAGGGGGGGGACGGGAGGCTTACGAGCAGTACTTC.

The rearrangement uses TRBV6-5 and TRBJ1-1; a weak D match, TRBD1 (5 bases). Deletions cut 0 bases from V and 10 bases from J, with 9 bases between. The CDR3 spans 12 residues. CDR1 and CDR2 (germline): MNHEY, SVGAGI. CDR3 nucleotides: TGTGCCAGCAGTTACTCGACGGGGGGAGCTTTCTTT. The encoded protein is CASSYSTGGAFF.

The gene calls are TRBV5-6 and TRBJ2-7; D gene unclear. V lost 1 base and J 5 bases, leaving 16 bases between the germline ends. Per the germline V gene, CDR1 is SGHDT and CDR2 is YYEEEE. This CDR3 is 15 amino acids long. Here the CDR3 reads CASSLFGQQVHEQYF. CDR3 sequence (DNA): TGTGCCAGCAGCTTGTTCGGTCAGCAGGTCCACGAGCAGTACTTC.

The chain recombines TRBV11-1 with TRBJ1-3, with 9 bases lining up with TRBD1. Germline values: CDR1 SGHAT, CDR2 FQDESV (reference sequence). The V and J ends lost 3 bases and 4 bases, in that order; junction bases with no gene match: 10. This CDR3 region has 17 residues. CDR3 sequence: CASSLGSGTGRGNTIYF. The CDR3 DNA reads TGTGCCAGCAGCTTGGGATCTGGGACAGGGCGAGGAAACACCATATATTTT.

CDR3 coding DNA: TGTGCCAGTGAGGGCCGCCTAGGGGAGCAGTACTTC. As protein: CASEGRLGEQYF. The chain combines TRBV19 with TRBJ2-7; TRBD2 might be the D (5 bases). The V end lost 8 bases, the J end lost 7 bases, and 15 bases lay between the germline ends. The CDR3 length is 12 residues. Germline V gene lookup returns CDR1 LNHDA and CDR2 SQIVND (reference sequence).